Each of the 20 T cell receptor beta chains below was sequenced from the same sample in a study of memory CD4+ T cells and cytomegalovirus serostatus. The protocol was immunoSEQ multiplex PCR, while the TCRdb copy is restricted to in-frame clones and leaves out a portion. The sample carries some 73,000 clones, about 78% recorded once. Single viable CD3+CD4+CD8-CD45RO+ cells were sorted as the memory CD4+ T cells. The source material was memory CD4+ T cells from blood. The receptors were gathered from an adult in good health and CMV-seropositive.

The V and J genes are TRBV29-1 and TRBJ2-5; D may match TRBD1 or TRBD2 (5 bases each). The CDR3 has 11 residues. V dropped 0 bases and J dropped 9 bases, with 8 bases sitting between them. In germline, CDR1 is SQVTM, CDR2 ANQGSEA. The CDR3 sequence: CSVEDRGAQYF. In DNA form, the CDR3 reads TGCAGCGTTGAAGATCGAGGGGCCCAGTACTTC. Variable domain in full (rest from reference TRBV29-1 and TRBJ2-5): SAVISQKPSRDICQRGTSLTIQCQVDSQVTMMFWYRQQPGQSLTLIATANQGSEATYESGFVIDKFPISRPNLTFSTLTVSNMSPEDSSIYLCSVEDRGAQYFGPGTRLLVL.

This clone has only a few counts. This chain uses TRBV18 with TRBJ1-5; D gene uncertain. Germline CDR1 reads KGHSH; CDR2 reads LQKENI. CDR3 length: 12 residues. Trimming stripped 2 bases from V and 4 bases from J, with 3 bases between. The CDR3 here is CASSPGNQPQHF. In DNA form, the CDR3 reads TGTGCCAGCTCACCAGGGAATCAGCCCCAGCATTTT.

The V gene is TRBV5-1, the J gene TRBJ2-7, with D tentatively TRBD1 (5 bases). CDR3 size: 14 residues. Trimming left V 5 bases short and J 2 bases short, with 14 bases between. Germline loops: CDR1 SGHRS, CDR2 YFSETQ. The CDR3 spells CASRKDTGAYEQYF. CDR3 coding DNA: TGCGCCAGCAGAAAGGACACTGGAGCCTACGAGCAGTACTTC.

This rearrangement joins TRBV28 to TRBJ1-5; the D gene is possibly TRBD1 (5 bases). V shed 2 bases and J shed 5 bases, with 10 bases lying between them. Per germline, CDR1 MDHEN and CDR2 SYDVKM. This CDR3 contains 14 residues. CDR3 bases: TGTGCCAGCAGTTTAGGGGACGGTCATCAGCCCCAGCATTTT. It translates to CASSLGDGHQPQHF.

The chain joins TRBV7-9 to TRBJ1-1; possibly TRBD1 for D (5 bases). Germline lookup yields CDR1 SEHNR and CDR2 FQNEAQ (reference sequence). The germline V and J ends were trimmed by 2 bases and 5 bases, with 15 bases remaining between them. This CDR3 region has 15 residues. CDR3 sequence: CASSLWLTGGTEAFF. DNA of the CDR3: TGTGCCAGCAGCTTATGGCTCACCGGGGGTACTGAAGCTTTCTTT.

A few counts support this clone. V gene TRBV6-5 combines with J gene TRBJ1-1; D is possibly TRBD1 (6 bases). Germline V gives CDR1 MNHEY, CDR2 SVGAGI. With 5 bases removed from V and 5 bases from J, the gap between germline ends came to 12 bases. This CDR3 is 13 amino acids long. In nucleotides, the CDR3 is TGTGCCAGCAGTCCCCCTGGACAGACTGAAGCTTTCTTT. It codes for CASSPPGQTEAFF.

V gene TRBV5-8 combines with J gene TRBJ1-4; D is uncertain. The germline CDR1 and CDR2 sequences are SGHTS and YDEGEE. Trimming stripped 1 base from V and 2 bases from J, with 12 bases between. This CDR3 has 16 amino acids. The CDR3 loop is CASSLLGEPTNEKLFF. CDR3 nucleotides: TGTGCCAGCAGCTTGCTGGGAGAACCGACTAATGAAAAACTGTTTTTT. Using reference TRBV5-8 and TRBJ1-4 for the parts outside the CDR3, the full variable domain is EAGVTQSPTHLIKTRGQQATLRCSPISGHTSVYWYQQALGLGLQFLLWYDEGEERNRGNFPPRFSGRQFPNYSSELNVNALELEDSALYLCASSLLGEPTNEKLFFGSGTQLSVL.

The chain links TRBV11-3 to TRBJ1-1, with TRBD1 as a possible D gene (5 bases). The CDR3 contains 13 residues. Germline loops: CDR1 SGHNT, CDR2 YENEEA. The germline V and J ends were trimmed by 0 bases and 6 bases, with 8 bases remaining between them. Written as DNA, the CDR3 is TGTGCCAGCAGCTTAGAGGGCAGGGCTGAAGCTTTCTTT. It is translated as CASSLEGRAEAFF.

The chain is built from TRBV19 and TRBJ1-1; perhaps TRBD1 as D (5 bases). The CDR3 contains 14 residues. CDR1 and CDR2 (germline): LNHDA, SQIVND (reference sequence). V was pared by 9 bases and J by 1 base, with 15 bases between. The CDR3: CASRREVKNTEAFF. Written as DNA, the CDR3 is TGTGCCAGCCGCAGGGAGGTGAAGAACACTGAAGCTTTCTTT.

The chain uses TRBV5-4 and TRBJ1-2; D is ambiguous. The CDR3 loop spans 14 amino acids. Germline V gene data show CDR1 as SGHNT and CDR2 as YYREEE (reference sequence). The V end was cut by 1 base, the J end by 2 bases, with 9 bases between. The DNA of the CDR3 is TGTGCCAGCAGCTTGTATCGGGGAAACTATGGCTACACCTTC. This codes for CASSLYRGNYGYTF.

The CDR3 is CAWSVPVYTEAFF. In nucleotides, the CDR3 is TGTGCCTGGAGTGTACCCGTATACACTGAAGCTTTCTTT. The chain is built from TRBV30 and TRBJ1-1; D call uncertain. The length of the CDR3 is 13 residues. V was pared by 0 bases and J by 3 bases, with 8 bases between. Germline lookup yields CDR1 GTSNPN and CDR2 SVGIG (reference sequence).

The chain uses TRBV10-2 and TRBJ1-1; 7 nucleotides align to TRBD1. V lost 6 bases to trimming and J lost 9 bases; unmatched junction nucleotides: 13. This CDR3 region has 14 residues. Germline assignment: CDR1 WSHSY and CDR2 SAAADI. CDR3 loop: CASRAGQASVKAFF. CDR3 DNA: TGCGCCAGCAGAGCCGGACAGGCCTCGGTTAAAGCTTTCTTT.

The rearrangement uses TRBV2 and TRBJ2-3; D gene unclear. Germline V lookup: CDR1 SNHLY, CDR2 FYNNEI. Trimming took 5 bases from V and 2 from J, leaving 2 bases between them. The CDR3 contains 11 residues. The CDR3 DNA follows: TGTGCCAGCAGTCCCACAGATACGCAGTATTTT. This encodes CASSPTDTQYF.

The chain has TRBV19 and TRBJ2-2; a possible D gene is TRBD2 (6 bases). CDR1 LNHDA and CDR2 SQIVND come from the germline V gene (reference sequence). Trimming stripped 6 bases from V and 7 bases from J, with 12 bases between. CDR3 length equals 13 residues. CDR3 nucleotide sequence: TGTGCCAGTAGGATCGGGGGAGGCGGGGAGCTGTTTTTT. Its translation is CASRIGGGGELFF.

V usage is TRBV5-1 and J usage is TRBJ2-3, with TRBD1 matching 7 bases. Losses at the gene ends were 4 bases for V and 2 bases for J; bases not matched to a gene: 7. The CDR3 has 15 residues. Germline CDR1 and CDR2: SGHRS and YFSETQ. CDR3 amino acids: CASSRSDRDTDTQYF. CDR3 nucleotides: TGCGCCAGCAGCCGGAGCGACAGGGACACAGATACGCAGTATTTT.

This clone was recorded only once. The chain recombines TRBV27 with TRBJ1-6, with D unclear. Germline CDR1 is MNHEY and CDR2 is SMNVEV (reference sequence). Trimming removed 7 bases at V and 7 bases at J, with 14 bases between. The CDR3 totals 14 residues. The CDR3 DNA reads TGTGCCAGCAAGGCCGGCCCTGGCAATTCACCCCTCCACTTT. As protein: CASKAGPGNSPLHF.

V is TRBV11-3 and J is TRBJ1-1; possibly TRBD1 for D (6 bases). The V gene lost 3 bases and the J gene lost 4 bases, with 12 bases spanning the gap. Germline V lookup: CDR1 SGHNT, CDR2 YENEEA. The CDR3 covers 14 residues. This chain's CDR3 is CASSFGGPRTEAFF. DNA of the CDR3: TGTGCCAGCAGCTTCGGGGGCCCGCGCACTGAAGCTTTCTTT.

The V call is TRBV5-4, the J call TRBJ2-2; a weak D match, TRBD1 (6 bases). CDR1 and CDR2 (germline): SGHNT, YYREEE (reference sequence). The CDR3 is made up of 15 amino acids. The germline V and J ends were trimmed by 4 bases and 4 bases, with 14 bases remaining between them. The CDR3 region is CASSRDGQITGELFF. DNA for the CDR3: TGTGCCAGCAGCCGGGACGGACAGATCACCGGGGAGCTGTTTTTT.

The chain joins TRBV5-1 to TRBJ2-2; D is unresolved. Trimming left V 5 bases short and J 0 bases short, with 11 bases between. Germline lookup yields CDR1 SGHRS and CDR2 YFSETQ. The CDR3 spans 15 residues. The CDR3 region has the DNA TGCGCCAGCAGTTCCTTTGCCGCGAACACCGGGGAGCTGTTTTTT. This sequence encodes CASSSFAANTGELFF.

The V and J genes are TRBV7-9 and TRBJ2-5, with D maybe TRBD2 (6 bases). The V gene lost 2 bases and the J gene lost 5 bases, with 15 bases spanning the gap. The germline gives CDR1 SEHNR, CDR2 FQNEAQ (reference sequence). The CDR3 sequence is 15 residues long. As DNA, the CDR3 is TGTGCCAGCAGCTTACGGGACGGCAGCGGGGAGACCCAGTACTTC. Its translation is CASSLRDGSGETQYF.